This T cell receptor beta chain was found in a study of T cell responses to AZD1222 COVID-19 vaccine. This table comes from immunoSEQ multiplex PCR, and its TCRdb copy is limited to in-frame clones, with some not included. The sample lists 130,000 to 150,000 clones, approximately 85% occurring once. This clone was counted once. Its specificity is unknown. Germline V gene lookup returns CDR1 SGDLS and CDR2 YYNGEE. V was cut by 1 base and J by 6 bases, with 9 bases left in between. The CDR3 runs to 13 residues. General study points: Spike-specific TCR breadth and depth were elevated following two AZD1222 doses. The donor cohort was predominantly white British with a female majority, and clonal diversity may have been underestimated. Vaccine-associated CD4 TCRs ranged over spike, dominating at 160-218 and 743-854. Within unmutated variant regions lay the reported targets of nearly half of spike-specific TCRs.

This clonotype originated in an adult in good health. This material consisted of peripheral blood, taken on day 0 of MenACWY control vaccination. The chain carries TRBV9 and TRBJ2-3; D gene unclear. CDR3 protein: CASSVMGIDTQYF. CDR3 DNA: TGTGCCAGCAGCGTAATGGGAATTGATACGCAGTATTTT.